Below, one TCR beta chain is given with its context. No antigen is known for it. The data were taken from a study of a mutant IDH1 vaccine in newly diagnosed glioma. Overall study context: Therapy received beforehand was radiotherapy, temozolomide, or both, with most patients given both.

Study-wide results and caveats: Detectable vaccine-induced immune responses arose in over 90% of patients.

Per germline, CDR1 SGDLS and CDR2 YYNGEE. The CDR3 loop spans 16 amino acids. V shed 4 bases and J 5 bases; nucleotides not matched to a gene: 10. Assay: immunoSEQ multiplex PCR; the TCRdb copy retains only in-frame clones and omits some. The sample consists of about 94,000 clones, 89% of them appearing once. Described time point: week 47, end of study. Vaccine doses each comprised 300 ug of mutant IDH1 20-mer peptide, with topical imiquimod. V usage is TRBV9 and J usage is TRBJ2-2; 8 bases fit TRBD2. This receptor was taken from a woman in her forties or fifties with glioma. Sequences were derived from PBMCs, sampled from a glioma patient whose treatment included an IDH1 peptide vaccine. DNA of the CDR3: TGTGCCAGCAGCCCCTCGAGCGGGAGAAGTACCGGGGAGCTGTTTTTT. It codes for CASSPSSGRSTGELFF.